This entry describes one TCR beta chain. Antigen unknown. This specimen comes from a study of blood T cells in healthy people across ages. Study-wide results and limits: Whereas aged donors had fewer naive CD4+ cells, long-lived donors had more of them and higher diversity.

The germline V and J ends were trimmed by 3 bases and 5 bases, with 17 bases remaining between them. There are 16 residues in the CDR3. Per the germline V gene, CDR1 is SEHNR and CDR2 is FQNEAQ (reference sequence). Together with a sample-barcoded 5' primer, a J-beta primer mix was included in a second PCR lasting about 6 to 11 cycles. TCRdb reprocessed the 5' RACE reads with MiXCR, giving one entry per CDR3 protein. The table shows about 1.8 million distinct CDR3 sequences, with less than 50% occurring only once. Sequences were obtained from blood. The TCR was taken from a woman aged 40-49 years in good health. The chain carries TRBV7-9 and TRBJ2-1; D possibly corresponds to TRBD2 (5 bases). CDR3 in DNA: TGTGCCAGCAGCTTGATCCCTAGCCCAATTAACAATGAGCAGTTCTTC. Its translation: CASSLIPSPINNEQFF.